Included here is one TCR beta chain sequence, with context. Germline V gene sequence: CDR1 MNHEY, CDR2 SVGAGI. J was trimmed by 5 bases and V by 6 bases; bases with no gene match: 7. This CDR3 has 15 residues. Methods used by the authors: Reference gene primers were amplified, and this amplification served to estimate nucleated cell counts. Profiled with immunoSEQ multiplex PCR; TCRdb holds only in-frame clones, not every one. V and J calls plus clone size are reproduced from that table; the DNA served to infer D and trimming. The sample contains 150,000 or so clones, approximately 88% of which appear only once. The data belong to a study of blood T cell repertoires in COVID-19. Study context: Whether acute or convalescent, the COVID-19 samples came from the United States, Italy and Spain. T cells, B-cell-depleted T cells, or PBMCs provided the cDNA or gDNA that served as material.

The chain joins TRBV6-5 to TRBJ1-6; TRBD1 matches 7 bases. The source material was peripheral blood. The receptor's source is a woman in her forties or fifties with acute or convalescent COVID-19. The CDR3 here is CASSPDRVNNSPLHF. In nucleotides, the CDR3 is TGTGCCAGCAGCCCCGACAGGGTTAATAATTCACCCCTCCACTTT.